These 16 T cell receptor beta chains were sequenced from one sample in a study of cytomegalovirus exposure and HLA in healthy donors. The PCR had 60 Vbeta and 13 Jbeta primers. Data came from immunoSEQ multiplex PCR; TCRdb stores just in-frame clones and leaves some out. There are some 110,000 clones in the sample; around 73% occur only once, and approximately 1.5% lies in the top ten. What was sequenced was PBMCs. The origin of the receptors is a woman aged 40 to 55 in good health and CMV-seronegative.

V is TRBV5-6 and J is TRBJ2-3; possible D gene TRBD2, 5 bases. The CDR3 is 14 amino acids. CDR1 is SGHDT, CDR2 YYEEEE, per germline. V lost 6 bases and J lost 2, with 13 bases in between. For the CDR3, the DNA is TGTGCCAGCAATGGACTCCTGCCCACAGATACGCAGTATTTT. Translated, it gives CASNGLLPTDTQYF.

The rearrangement links TRBV4-1 to TRBJ2-7; 9 bases are shared with TRBD2. Trimming took 1 base from V and 5 from J; bases not matched to a gene: 6. The germline CDR1 and CDR2 sequences are MGHRA and YSYEKL. This CDR3 region has 15 residues. CDR3 in amino acids: CASSQVISGSDEQYF. The DNA of the CDR3 is TGCGCCAGCAGCCAAGTAATTAGCGGGAGCGACGAGCAGTACTTC.

The chain combines TRBV5-8 with TRBJ2-7; D uncertain. The CDR3 totals 14 residues. The germline V gene has CDR1 SGHTS and CDR2 YDEGEE. Trimming took 8 bases from V and 3 from J, leaving 18 bases between them. The CDR3 DNA sequence: TGTGCCAGTCCTCCCTCAGTTGGTTACTACGAGCAGTACTTC. This gives the protein CASPPSVGYYEQYF.

This clone was recorded a few times. V usage is TRBV7-6 and J usage is TRBJ2-3, with 13 nucleotides matching TRBD2. The trim removed 3 bases at V and 2 bases at J, leaving 14 bases unmatched. CDR1 SGHVS and CDR2 FNYEAQ come from the germline V gene. The CDR3 covers 20 residues. The chain's CDR3 is CASSFAPGLAGLGHTDTQYF. In DNA form, the CDR3 reads TGTGCCAGCAGCTTTGCGCCGGGACTAGCGGGACTAGGACACACAGATACGCAGTATTTT.

The chain joins TRBV7-8 to TRBJ2-7; TRBD2 matches 7 bases. Germline V gene lookup returns CDR1 SGHVS and CDR2 FQNEAQ. V shed 0 bases and J 4 bases; nucleotides not matched to a gene: 9. This CDR3 spans 16 amino acids. This chain's CDR3 is CASSLAATSSMYEQYF. In nucleotides, the CDR3 is TGTGCCAGCAGCTTAGCCGCGACTAGCTCTATGTACGAGCAGTACTTC.

V is TRBV25-1 and J is TRBJ1-1, with D possibly matching TRBD1 (5 bases). The germline V gene encodes CDR1 MGHDK and CDR2 SYGVNS. This CDR3 comprises 12 residues. Between the trimmed V and J ends, which lost 1 base and 8 bases, there was a span of 8 bases. In DNA, the CDR3 is TGTGCCAGCAGTGAATGGGAGGGGGAAGCTTTCTTT. Translating gives CASSEWEGEAFF.

This clone was found a few times. This chain links TRBV2 with TRBJ2-2; D not resolved. This CDR3 is 12 amino acids long. The V gene's germline CDR1 is SNHLY and CDR2 FYNNEI. Trimming removed 9 bases at V and 10 bases at J, with 15 bases between. CDR3 sequence (DNA): TGTGCCAGAACATCTGGCGGAGAGGAGCTGTTTTTT. Translation: CARTSGGEELFF.

As DNA, the CDR3 is TGTGCCAGCAGTCTAACGGGGGACACTGAAGCTTTCTTT. Its protein is CASSLTGDTEAFF. This chain joins TRBV7-3 and TRBJ1-1, with D perhaps TRBD1 (5 bases). This CDR3 is 13 amino acids long. CDR1 and CDR2 (germline): SGHTA, FQGTGA. The germline V and J ends were trimmed by 6 bases and 3 bases, with 11 bases remaining between them.

This clone was observed a handful of times. J is TRBJ2-1 and V is TRBV15, with D maybe TRBD2 (5 bases). V shed 4 bases and J shed 4 bases, with 14 bases lying between them. Germline V gene data show CDR1 as LNHNV and CDR2 as YYDKDF (reference sequence). This CDR3 is 15 amino acids long. The CDR3 DNA follows: TGTGCCACCAGCAATAAGGGAGAACCTTACAATGAGCAGTTCTTC. It specifies CATSNKGEPYNEQFF.

This clone turned up a few times. The chain couples TRBV9 to TRBJ1-3; no clear D. Trimming stripped 0 bases from V and 0 bases from J, with 7 bases between. This CDR3 has 15 residues. Germline V gene sequence: CDR1 SGDLS, CDR2 YYNGEE. This CDR3 is CASSVGTVSGNTIYF. The CDR3 DNA sequence: TGTGCCAGCAGCGTAGGAACGGTCTCTGGAAACACCATATATTTT.

The genes are TRBV28 and TRBJ2-2; no clear D. The CDR3 loop spans 12 amino acids. Germline values: CDR1 MDHEN, CDR2 SYDVKM. V was clipped by 6 bases and J by 7 bases, with 9 bases between them. CDR3 in DNA: TGTGCCAGCAGCCTAAACCACGGGGAGCTGTTTTTT. Translated: CASSLNHGELFF.

The CDR3 bases are TGTGCCAGCACCCGGAGGGGACTAGCGGGGATGCTGTCCTACGAGCAGTACTTC. Translating it yields CASTRRGLAGMLSYEQYF. This sequence joins TRBV27 and TRBJ2-7; TRBD2 matches at 13 bases. In germline, CDR1 is MNHEY, CDR2 SMNVEV (reference sequence). Trimming at V came to 7 bases and at J to 1 base, leaving 13 bases not matched to a gene. The CDR3 runs to 18 residues.

The CDR3 loop is CASSRLAGVYEQYF. In DNA, the CDR3 is TGTGCCAGCAGTAGACTAGCGGGAGTTTACGAGCAGTACTTC. The chain couples TRBV27 to TRBJ2-7; 12 bases agree with TRBD2. There are 14 residues in the CDR3. V gave up 5 bases and J gave up 4 bases; unmatched junction bases: 3. Germline V lookup: CDR1 MNHEY, CDR2 SMNVEV (reference sequence).

V gene TRBV6-6 combines with J gene TRBJ1-3; 9 positions match TRBD1. Germline-derived CDR1 and CDR2 are MNHNY and SVGAGI (reference sequence). CDR3 length: 15 residues. After removal of 4 bases from V and 0 bases from J, the junction contained 1 base not matched to a gene. DNA of the CDR3: TGTGCCAGCAGTTGGGACAGGGCCTCTGGAAACACCATATATTTT. Amino acid sequence: CASSWDRASGNTIYF.

This rearrangement joins TRBV27 to TRBJ2-1, with TRBD2 matching over 7 bases. CDR3 size: 13 residues. Trimming cost V 5 bases and J 6 bases; bases outside gene matches: 4. Germline-derived CDR1 and CDR2 are MNHEY and SMNVEV (reference sequence). CDR3 nucleotide sequence: TGTGCCAGCAGTGGGACTACGGTCAATGAGCAGTTCTTC. This sequence encodes CASSGTTVNEQFF.

CDR3 sequence: CASSYIPGGSYEQYF. The CDR3 DNA reads TGTGCCAGCAGTTACATCCCAGGGGGCAGCTACGAGCAGTACTTC. The chain is built from TRBV6-5 and TRBJ2-7; TRBD1 agrees at 8 bases. This CDR3 comprises 15 residues. The germline V gene encodes CDR1 MNHEY and CDR2 SVGAGI. Unmatched junction bases numbered 6, after V lost 2 bases and J lost 3 bases.